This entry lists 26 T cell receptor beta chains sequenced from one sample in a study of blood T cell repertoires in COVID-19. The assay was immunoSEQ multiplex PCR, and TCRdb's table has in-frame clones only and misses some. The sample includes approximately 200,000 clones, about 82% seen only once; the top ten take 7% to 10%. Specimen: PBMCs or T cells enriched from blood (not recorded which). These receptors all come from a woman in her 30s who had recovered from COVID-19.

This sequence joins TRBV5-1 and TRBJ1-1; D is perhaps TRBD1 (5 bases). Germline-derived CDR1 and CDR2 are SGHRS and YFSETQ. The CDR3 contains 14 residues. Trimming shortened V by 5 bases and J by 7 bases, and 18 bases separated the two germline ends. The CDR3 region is CASRGDIGRDEAFF. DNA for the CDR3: TGCGCCAGCAGGGGGGATATCGGGAGGGATGAAGCTTTCTTT.

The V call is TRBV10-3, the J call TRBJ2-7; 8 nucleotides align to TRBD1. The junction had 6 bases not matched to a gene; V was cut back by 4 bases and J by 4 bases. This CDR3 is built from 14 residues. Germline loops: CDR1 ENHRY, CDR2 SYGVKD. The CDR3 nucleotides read TGTGCCATCAGTGGGGGGACAGGATCTTACGAGCAGTACTTC. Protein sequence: CAISGGTGSYEQYF.

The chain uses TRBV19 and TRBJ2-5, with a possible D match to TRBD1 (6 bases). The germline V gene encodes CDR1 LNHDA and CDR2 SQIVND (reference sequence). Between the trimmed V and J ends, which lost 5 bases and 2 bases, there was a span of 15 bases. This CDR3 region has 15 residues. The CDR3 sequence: CASSGLVRGQETQYF. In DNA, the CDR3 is TGTGCCAGTAGTGGGCTCGTGAGGGGGCAAGAGACCCAGTACTTC.

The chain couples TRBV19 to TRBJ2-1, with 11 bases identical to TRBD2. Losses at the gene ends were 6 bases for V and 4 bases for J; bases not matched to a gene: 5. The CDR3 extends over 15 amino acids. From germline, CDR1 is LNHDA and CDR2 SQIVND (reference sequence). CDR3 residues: CASRNLAGGYNEQFF. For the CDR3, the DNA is TGTGCCAGTAGAAACCTAGCGGGAGGTTACAATGAGCAGTTCTTC.

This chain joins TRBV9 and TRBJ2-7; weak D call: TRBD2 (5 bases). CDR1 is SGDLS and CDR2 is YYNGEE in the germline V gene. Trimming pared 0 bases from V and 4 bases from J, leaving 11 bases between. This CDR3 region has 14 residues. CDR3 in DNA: TGTGCCAGCAGCGTAGCCGGGGTCGGGTACGAGCAGTACTTC. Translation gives CASSVAGVGYEQYF.

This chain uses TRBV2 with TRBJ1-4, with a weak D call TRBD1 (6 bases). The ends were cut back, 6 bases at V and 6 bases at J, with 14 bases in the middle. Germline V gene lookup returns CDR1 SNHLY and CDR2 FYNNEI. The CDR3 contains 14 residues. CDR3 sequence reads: CASRAGTWDEKLFF. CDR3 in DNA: TGTGCCAGCAGGGCCGGGACATGGGATGAAAAACTGTTTTTT.

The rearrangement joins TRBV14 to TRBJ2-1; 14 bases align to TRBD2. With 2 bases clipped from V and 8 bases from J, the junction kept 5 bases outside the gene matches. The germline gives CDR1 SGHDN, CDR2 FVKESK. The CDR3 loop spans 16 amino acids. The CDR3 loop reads CASSQLGLAGVYEQFF. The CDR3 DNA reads TGTGCCAGCAGCCAATTGGGACTAGCGGGAGTCTATGAGCAGTTCTTC.

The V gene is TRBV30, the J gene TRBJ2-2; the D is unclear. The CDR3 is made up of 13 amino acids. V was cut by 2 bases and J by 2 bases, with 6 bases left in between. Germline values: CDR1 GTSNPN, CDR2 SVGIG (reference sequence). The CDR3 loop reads CAWSRGNTGELFF. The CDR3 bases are TGTGCCTGGAGTCGCGGAAACACCGGGGAGCTGTTTTTT. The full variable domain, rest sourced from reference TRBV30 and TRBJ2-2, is SQTIHQWPATLVQPVGSPLSLECTVEGTSNPNLYWYRQAAGRGLQLLFYSVGIGQISSEVPQNLSASRPQDRQFILSSKKLLLSDSGFYLCAWSRGNTGELFFGEGSRLTVL.

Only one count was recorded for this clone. CDR3 in DNA: TGTGCCTGGGGAGAGGACACTGATAATTCACCCCTCCACTTT. Translated, it gives CAWGEDTDNSPLHF. The genes are TRBV30 and TRBJ1-6; D possibly corresponds to TRBD1 (5 bases). Trimming stripped 5 bases from V and 5 bases from J, with 13 bases between. Germline V gene sequence: CDR1 GTSNPN, CDR2 SVGIG (reference sequence). The CDR3 contains 14 residues. Variable domain in full (rest from reference TRBV30 and TRBJ1-6): SQTIHQWPATLVQPVGSPLSLECTVEGTSNPNLYWYRQAAGRGLQLLFYSVGIGQISSEVPQNLSASRPQDRQFILSSKKLLLSDSGFYLCAWGEDTDNSPLHFGNGTRLTVT.

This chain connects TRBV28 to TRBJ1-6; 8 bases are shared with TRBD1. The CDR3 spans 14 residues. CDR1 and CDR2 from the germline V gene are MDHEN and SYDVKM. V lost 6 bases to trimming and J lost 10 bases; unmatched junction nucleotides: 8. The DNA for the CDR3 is TGTGCCAGCAGGGGAGGACAGGGTGAATCACCCCTCCACTTT. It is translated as CASRGGQGESPLHF.

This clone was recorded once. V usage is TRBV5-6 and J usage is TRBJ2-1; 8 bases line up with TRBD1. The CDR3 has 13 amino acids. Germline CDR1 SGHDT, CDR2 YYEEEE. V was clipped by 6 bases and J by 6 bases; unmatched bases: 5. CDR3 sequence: CASKWDRTNEQFF. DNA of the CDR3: TGTGCCAGCAAGTGGGACAGGACCAATGAGCAGTTCTTC.

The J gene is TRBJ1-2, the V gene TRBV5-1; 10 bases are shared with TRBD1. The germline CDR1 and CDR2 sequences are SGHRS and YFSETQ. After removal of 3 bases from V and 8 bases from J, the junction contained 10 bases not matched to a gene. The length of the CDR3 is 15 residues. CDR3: CASSSGDRGGSGYTF. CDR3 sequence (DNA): TGCGCCAGCAGCTCCGGGGACAGGGGAGGTTCGGGCTACACCTTC. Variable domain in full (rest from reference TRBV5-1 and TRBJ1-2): KAGVTQTPRYLIKTRGQQVTLSCSPISGHRSVSWYQQTPGQGLQFLFEYFSETQRNKGNFPGRFSGRQFSNSRSEMNVSTLELGDSALYLCASSSGDRGGSGYTFGSGTRLTVV.

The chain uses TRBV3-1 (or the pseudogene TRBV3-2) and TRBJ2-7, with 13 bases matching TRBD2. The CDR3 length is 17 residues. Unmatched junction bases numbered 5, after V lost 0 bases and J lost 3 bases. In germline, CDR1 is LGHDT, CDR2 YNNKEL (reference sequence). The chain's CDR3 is CASSQDGGTSGNYEQYF. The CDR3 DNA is TGTGCCAGCAGCCAAGATGGGGGGACTAGCGGGAACTACGAGCAGTACTTC.

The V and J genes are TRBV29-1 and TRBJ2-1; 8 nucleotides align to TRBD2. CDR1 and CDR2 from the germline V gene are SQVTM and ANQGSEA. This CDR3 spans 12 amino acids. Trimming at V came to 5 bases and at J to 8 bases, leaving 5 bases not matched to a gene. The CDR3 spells CSVFPGGHEQFF. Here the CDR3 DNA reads TGCAGCGTTTTTCCGGGAGGGCATGAGCAGTTCTTC.

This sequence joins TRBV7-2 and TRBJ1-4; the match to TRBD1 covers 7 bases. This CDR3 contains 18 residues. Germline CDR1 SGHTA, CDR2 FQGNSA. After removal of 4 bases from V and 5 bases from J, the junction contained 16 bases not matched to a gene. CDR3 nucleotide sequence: TGTGCCAGCAGCTCTACATCCGGGACAGACAATCCAAATGAAAAACTGTTTTTT. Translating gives CASSSTSGTDNPNEKLFF.

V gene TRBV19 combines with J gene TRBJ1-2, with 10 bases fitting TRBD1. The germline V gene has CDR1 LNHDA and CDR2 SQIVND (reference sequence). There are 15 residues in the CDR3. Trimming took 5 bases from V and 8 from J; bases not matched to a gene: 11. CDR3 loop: CASSPQDRGRNGYTF. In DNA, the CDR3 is TGTGCCAGTAGTCCGCAAGACAGGGGGCGGAACGGCTACACCTTC.

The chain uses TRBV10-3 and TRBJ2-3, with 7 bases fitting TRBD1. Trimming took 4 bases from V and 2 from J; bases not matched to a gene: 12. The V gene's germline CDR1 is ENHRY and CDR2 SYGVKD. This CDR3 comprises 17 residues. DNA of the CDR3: TGTGCCATCAGTGCTAATACCGGGACAGCGCTCACAGATACGCAGTATTTT. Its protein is CAISANTGTALTDTQYF.

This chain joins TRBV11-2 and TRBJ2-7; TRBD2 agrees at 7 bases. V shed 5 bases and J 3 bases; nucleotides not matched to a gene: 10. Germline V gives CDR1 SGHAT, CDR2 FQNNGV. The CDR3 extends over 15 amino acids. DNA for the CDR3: TGTGCCAGCAGCCTCCTAACGGGAGGTGACTACGAGCAGTACTTC. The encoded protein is CASSLLTGGDYEQYF.

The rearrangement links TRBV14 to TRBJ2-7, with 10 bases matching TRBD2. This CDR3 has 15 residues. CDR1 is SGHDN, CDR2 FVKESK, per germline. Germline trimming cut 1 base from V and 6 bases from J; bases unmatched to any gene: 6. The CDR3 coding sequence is TGTGCCAGCAGCCAAGCCCTAGCGGGAGTGGGCGAGCAGTACTTC. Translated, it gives CASSQALAGVGEQYF.

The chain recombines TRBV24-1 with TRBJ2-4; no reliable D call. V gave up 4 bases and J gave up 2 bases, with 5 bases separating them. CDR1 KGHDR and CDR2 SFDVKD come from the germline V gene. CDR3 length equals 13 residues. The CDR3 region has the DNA TGTGCCACCAGTGACCCTTCCAAAAACATTCAGTACTTC. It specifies CATSDPSKNIQYF.

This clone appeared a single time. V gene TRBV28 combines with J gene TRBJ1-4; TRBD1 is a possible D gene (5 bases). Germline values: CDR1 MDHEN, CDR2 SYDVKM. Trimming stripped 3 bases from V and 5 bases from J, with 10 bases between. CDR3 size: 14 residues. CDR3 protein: CASSFQGRNEKLFF. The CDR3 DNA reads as TGTGCCAGCAGTTTCCAGGGCAGGAATGAAAAACTGTTTTTT.

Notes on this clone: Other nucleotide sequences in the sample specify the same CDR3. CDR3 in DNA: TGTGCCAGTAGTATAGAAGGGCAGGGGGCTGCCAAAAACATTCAGTACTTC. Amino acids: CASSIEGQGAAKNIQYF. The rearrangement uses TRBV19 and TRBJ2-4, with 8 bases lining up with TRBD1. The CDR3 contains 17 residues. V trimming: 0 bases; J trimming: 1 base; junction bases outside the gene matches: 5. From germline, CDR1 is LNHDA and CDR2 SQIVND (reference sequence). The full variable domain, in which reference TRBV19 and TRBJ2-4 provide the parts outside the CDR3, is DGGITQSPKYLFRKEGQNVTLSCEQNLNHDAMYWYRQDPGQGLRLIYYSQIVNDFQKGDIAEGYSVSREKKESFPLTVTSAQKNPTAFYLCASSIEGQGAAKNIQYFGAGTRLSVL.

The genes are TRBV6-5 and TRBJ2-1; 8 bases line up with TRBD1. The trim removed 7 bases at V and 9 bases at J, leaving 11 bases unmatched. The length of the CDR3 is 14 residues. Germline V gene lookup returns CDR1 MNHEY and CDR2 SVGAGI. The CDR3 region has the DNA TGTGCCAGCACTCCGGACAGGGTTCGTGGTGAGCAGTTCTTC. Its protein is CASTPDRVRGEQFF.

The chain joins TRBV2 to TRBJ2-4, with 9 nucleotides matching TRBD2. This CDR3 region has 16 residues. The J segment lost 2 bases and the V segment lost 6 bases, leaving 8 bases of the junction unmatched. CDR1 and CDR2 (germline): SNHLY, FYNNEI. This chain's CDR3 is CASSLSGSLSKNIQYF. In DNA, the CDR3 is TGTGCCAGCAGCCTTAGCGGGAGTTTATCCAAAAACATTCAGTACTTC.

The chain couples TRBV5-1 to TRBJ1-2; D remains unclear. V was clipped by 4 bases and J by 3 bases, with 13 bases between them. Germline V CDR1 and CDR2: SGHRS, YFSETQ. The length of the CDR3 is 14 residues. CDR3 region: CASSPPREDYGYTF. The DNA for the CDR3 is TGCGCCAGCAGCCCCCCCCGCGAGGACTATGGCTACACCTTC.

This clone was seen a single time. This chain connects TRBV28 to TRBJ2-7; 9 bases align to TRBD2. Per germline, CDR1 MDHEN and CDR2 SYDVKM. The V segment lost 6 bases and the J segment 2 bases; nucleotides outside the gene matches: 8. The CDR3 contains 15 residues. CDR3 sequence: CASSKTSGRAYEQYF. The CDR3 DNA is TGTGCCAGCAGCAAGACTAGCGGCAGGGCCTACGAGCAGTACTTC.